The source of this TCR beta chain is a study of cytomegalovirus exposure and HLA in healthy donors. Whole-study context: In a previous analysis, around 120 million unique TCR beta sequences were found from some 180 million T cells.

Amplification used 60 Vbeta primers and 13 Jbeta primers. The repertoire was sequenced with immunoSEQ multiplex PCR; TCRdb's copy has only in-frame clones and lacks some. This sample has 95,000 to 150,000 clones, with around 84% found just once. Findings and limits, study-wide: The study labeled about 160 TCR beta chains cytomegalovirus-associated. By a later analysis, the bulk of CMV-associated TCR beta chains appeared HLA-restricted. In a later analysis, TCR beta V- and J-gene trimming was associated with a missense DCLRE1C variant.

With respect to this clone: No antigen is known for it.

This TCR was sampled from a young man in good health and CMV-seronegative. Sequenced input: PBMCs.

CDR3 sequence reads: CATSGGLAFTGELFF. CDR3 in DNA: TGCGCCACGTCCGGGGGACTAGCATTTACCGGGGAGCTGTTTTTT. V gene TRBV5-1 combines with J gene TRBJ2-2; 9 positions agree with TRBD2. Germline V gives CDR1 SGHRS, CDR2 YFSETQ. The V and J ends lost 9 bases and 5 bases, in that order; junction bases with no gene match: 11. The CDR3 loop spans 15 amino acids.